This TCR beta chain derives from a study of blood T cell repertoires in COVID-19. Participants came from 24 US areas, aged roughly 18 to 90 years. Generated by immunoSEQ multiplex PCR, the TCRdb table keeps only in-frame clones and is missing some. The sample includes 270,000 or so clones, around 93% of them seen just once. Per germline, CDR1 SGHDN and CDR2 FVKESK. V lost 0 bases and J lost 6; bases outside the gene matches: 6. This CDR3 spans 15 amino acids. The chain joins TRBV14 to TRBJ2-3, with 7 positions matching TRBD2. Sequences were obtained from PBMCs or T cells enriched from blood (not recorded which). This receptor was taken from a man aged 40-55 years who had been exposed to COVID-19. CDR3 sequence: CASSQDGLDSDTQYF. The CDR3 DNA reads TGTGCCAGCAGCCAAGATGGACTAGATTCGGATACGCAGTATTTT.